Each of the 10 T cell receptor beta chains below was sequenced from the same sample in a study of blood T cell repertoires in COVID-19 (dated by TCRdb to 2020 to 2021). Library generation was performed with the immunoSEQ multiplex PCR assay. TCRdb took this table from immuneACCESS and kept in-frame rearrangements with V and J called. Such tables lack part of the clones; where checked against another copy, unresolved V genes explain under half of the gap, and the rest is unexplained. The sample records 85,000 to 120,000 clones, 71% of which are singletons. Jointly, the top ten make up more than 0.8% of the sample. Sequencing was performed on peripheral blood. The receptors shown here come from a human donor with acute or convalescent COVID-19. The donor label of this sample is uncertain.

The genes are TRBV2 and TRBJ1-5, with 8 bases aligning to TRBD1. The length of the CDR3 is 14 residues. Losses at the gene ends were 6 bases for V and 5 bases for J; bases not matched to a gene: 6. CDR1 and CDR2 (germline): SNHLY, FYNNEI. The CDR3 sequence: CASSGDRGYQPQHF. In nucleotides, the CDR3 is TGTGCCAGCAGCGGCGACAGGGGCTATCAGCCCCAGCATTTT.

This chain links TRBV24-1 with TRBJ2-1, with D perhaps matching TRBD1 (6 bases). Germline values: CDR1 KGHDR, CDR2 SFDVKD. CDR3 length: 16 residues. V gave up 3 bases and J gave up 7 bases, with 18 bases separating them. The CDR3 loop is CATSDTTGNPRNEQFF. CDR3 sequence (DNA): TGTGCCACCAGTGATACAACAGGGAACCCTCGGAATGAGCAGTTCTTC.

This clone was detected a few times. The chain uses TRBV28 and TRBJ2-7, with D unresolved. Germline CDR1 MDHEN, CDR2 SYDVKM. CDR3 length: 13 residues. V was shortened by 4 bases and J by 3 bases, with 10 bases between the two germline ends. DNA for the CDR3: TGTGCCAGCAGTTCATCATCAATCTACGAGCAGTACGTC. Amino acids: CASSSSSIYEQYV.

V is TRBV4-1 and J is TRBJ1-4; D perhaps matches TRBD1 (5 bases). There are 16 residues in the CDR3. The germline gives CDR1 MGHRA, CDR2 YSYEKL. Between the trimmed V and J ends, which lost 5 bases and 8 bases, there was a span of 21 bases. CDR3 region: CASSSPGTLRDEKLFF. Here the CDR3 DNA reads TGCGCCAGCAGCTCCCCCGGGACTCTGAGGGACGAAAAACTGTTTTTT.

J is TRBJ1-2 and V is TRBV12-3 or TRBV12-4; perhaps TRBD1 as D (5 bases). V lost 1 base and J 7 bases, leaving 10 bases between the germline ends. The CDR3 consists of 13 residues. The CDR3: CASSLVQGGGYTF. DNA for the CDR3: TGTGCCAGCAGTTTAGTCCAGGGAGGTGGCTACACCTTC.

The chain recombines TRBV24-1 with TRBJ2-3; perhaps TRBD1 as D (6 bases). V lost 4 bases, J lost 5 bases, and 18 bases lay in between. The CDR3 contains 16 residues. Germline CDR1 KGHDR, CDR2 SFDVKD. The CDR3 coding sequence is TGTGCCACCAGTGACCCCAAAGCCCAGGGGAGAGATACGCAGTATTTT. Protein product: CATSDPKAQGRDTQYF.

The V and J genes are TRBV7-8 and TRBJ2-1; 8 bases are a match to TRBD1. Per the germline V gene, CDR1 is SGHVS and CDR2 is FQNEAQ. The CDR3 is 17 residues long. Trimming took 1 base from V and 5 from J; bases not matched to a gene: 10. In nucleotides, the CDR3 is TGTGCCAGCAGCTTAGAGAGACAGGGGTTTTCGCACAATGAGCAGTTCTTC. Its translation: CASSLERQGFSHNEQFF.

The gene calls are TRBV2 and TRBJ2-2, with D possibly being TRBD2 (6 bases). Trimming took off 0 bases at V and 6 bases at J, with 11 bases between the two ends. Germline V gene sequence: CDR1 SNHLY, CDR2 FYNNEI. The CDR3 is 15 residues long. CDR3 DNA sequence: TGTGCCAGCAGTGAAGCTGGGGGGTGGGCCGGGGAGCTGTTTTTT. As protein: CASSEAGGWAGELFF.

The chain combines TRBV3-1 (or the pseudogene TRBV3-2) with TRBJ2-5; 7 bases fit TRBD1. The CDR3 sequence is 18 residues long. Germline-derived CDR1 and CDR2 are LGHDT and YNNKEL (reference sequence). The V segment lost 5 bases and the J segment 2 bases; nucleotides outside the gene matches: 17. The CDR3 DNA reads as TGTGCCAGCAGCTCTCTCCTAATCCAGGACAGGAGACAAGAGACCCAGTACTTC. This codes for CASSSLLIQDRRQETQYF.

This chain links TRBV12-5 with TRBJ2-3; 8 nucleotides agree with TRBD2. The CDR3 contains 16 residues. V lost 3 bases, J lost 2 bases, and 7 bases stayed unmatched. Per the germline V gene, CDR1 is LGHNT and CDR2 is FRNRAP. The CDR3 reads CASGLGLAGPTDTQYF. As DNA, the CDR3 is TGTGCTAGTGGTTTAGGGCTAGCGGGTCCCACAGATACGCAGTATTTT.